This TCR beta chain was recorded in a study of neoadjuvant anti-PD-1 for oral cavity cancer. The CDR3 extends over 14 amino acids. The germline V gene has CDR1 MDHEN and CDR2 SYDVKM. V lost 7 bases and J lost 6, with 18 bases in between. Described time point: after neoadjuvant nivolumab, at surgical resection. Only in-frame clones appear in the TCRdb table, and some are missing; sequencing was by immunoSEQ multiplex PCR. The data show approximately 42,000 clones, roughly 77% seen once. This receptor was obtained from a person between 40 and 79 years old with oral cavity squamous cell carcinoma. Here the sequenced sample was PBMCs, taken after nivolumab (anti-PD-1) treatment. The chain combines TRBV28 with TRBJ1-2; D not certain. DNA for the CDR3: TGTGCCAGCACCAGTCGTCCCCCGAAGGATGGCTACACCTTC. Translated: CASTSRPPKDGYTF.